The following is a TCR beta chain sequence with its context. Its antigen is currently unknown. The data were taken from a study of cytomegalovirus exposure and HLA in healthy donors. Germline assignment: CDR1 SGHRS and CDR2 YFSETQ. This CDR3 spans 15 amino acids. With 3 bases clipped from V and 7 bases from J, the junction kept 5 bases outside the gene matches. Study findings and constraints: Among the most significant clusters, several appeared linked to common viral pathogens in a later analysis. For most TCR sequences rarity was the rule, although some public TCRs occurred in many donors.

Primers for the PCR totalled 60 Vbeta and 13 Jbeta. Using immunoSEQ multiplex PCR, the repertoire was profiled, and TCRdb retains in-frame clones only, with some absent. The data show some 150,000 clones, with about 64% seen just once and roughly 4% held by the top ten. The chain carries TRBV5-1 and TRBJ2-1, with 12 bases aligning to TRBD2. Sequencing was done on a sample of PBMCs. The sequence derives from a man aged 55 to 69 in good health and CMV-seronegative. The CDR3 sequence is CASSSWTSGKNEQFF. The CDR3 DNA sequence: TGCGCCAGCAGCTCCTGGACTAGCGGGAAAAATGAGCAGTTCTTC.